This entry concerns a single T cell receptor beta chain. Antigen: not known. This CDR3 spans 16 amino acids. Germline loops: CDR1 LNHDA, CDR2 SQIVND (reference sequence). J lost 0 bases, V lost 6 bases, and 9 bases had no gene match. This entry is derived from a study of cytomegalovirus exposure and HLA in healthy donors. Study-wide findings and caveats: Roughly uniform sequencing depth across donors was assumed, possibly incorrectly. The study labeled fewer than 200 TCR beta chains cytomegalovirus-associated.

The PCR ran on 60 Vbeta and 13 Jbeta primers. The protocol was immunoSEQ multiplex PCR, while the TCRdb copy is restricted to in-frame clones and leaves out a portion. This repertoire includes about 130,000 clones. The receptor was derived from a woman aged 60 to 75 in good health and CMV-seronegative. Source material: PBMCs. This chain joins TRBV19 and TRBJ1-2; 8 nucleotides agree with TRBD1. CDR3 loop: CASSAPGQDSNYGYTF. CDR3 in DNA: TGTGCCAGTAGCGCTCCGGGACAGGACTCTAACTATGGCTACACCTTC.